This T cell receptor beta chain derives from a study of CD8+ T cells in alopecia areata. Extracted from the samples, RNA was reverse transcribed into cDNA to serve as the sequencing template. Sequencing used immunoSEQ multiplex PCR; TCRdb keeps in-frame clones, though not all of them. The sample gives fewer than 100,000 clones, 61% of which show up once; around 15% is in the top ten. Treatment here: oral pan-JAK inhibitor, 5-10 mg twice daily. The V and J ends lost 3 bases and 2 bases respectively, with 11 bases between them. Germline loops: CDR1 SGHNT, CDR2 YENEEA. The CDR3 covers 14 residues. The chain recombines TRBV11-3 with TRBJ2-7; D not resolved. The material sequenced was CD8+ T cells sorted from blood, taken at week 4, from a patient treated with tofacitinib. This receptor was identified in a human donor with alopecia areata. The CDR3 region is CASSFRGGAYEQYF. The CDR3 coding sequence is TGTGCCAGCAGCTTTAGAGGTGGCGCCTACGAGCAGTACTTC.